The entry that follows covers one T cell receptor beta chain sequence. No antigen is known for it. The PCR employed 60 Vbeta primers together with 13 Jbeta primers. Method: immunoSEQ multiplex PCR; TCRdb's copy keeps in-frame clones and lacks some. This table has over 95,000 clones, roughly 72% appearing once. The germline CDR1 and CDR2 sequences are MNHNY and SVGAGI (reference sequence). The CDR3 covers 15 residues. J was trimmed by 7 bases and V by 0 bases; bases with no gene match: 4. The data originate from a study of cytomegalovirus exposure and HLA in healthy donors. The wider study: Unique TCR beta sequences numbering approximately 120 million came from 150 million to 200 million T cells in an earlier analysis. General study results and limits: About 87% or about 30% of the time was how often most TCR beta V segments were productive, according to an earlier analysis.

The TCR comes from a woman in her forties in good health and CMV-seropositive. V is TRBV6-6 and J is TRBJ2-1, with 9 bases lining up with TRBD2. Sequencing was performed on PBMCs. Written as DNA, the CDR3 is TGTGCCAGCAGTTACTCGGGACTAGCCCAAAATGAGCAGTTCTTC. This encodes CASSYSGLAQNEQFF.